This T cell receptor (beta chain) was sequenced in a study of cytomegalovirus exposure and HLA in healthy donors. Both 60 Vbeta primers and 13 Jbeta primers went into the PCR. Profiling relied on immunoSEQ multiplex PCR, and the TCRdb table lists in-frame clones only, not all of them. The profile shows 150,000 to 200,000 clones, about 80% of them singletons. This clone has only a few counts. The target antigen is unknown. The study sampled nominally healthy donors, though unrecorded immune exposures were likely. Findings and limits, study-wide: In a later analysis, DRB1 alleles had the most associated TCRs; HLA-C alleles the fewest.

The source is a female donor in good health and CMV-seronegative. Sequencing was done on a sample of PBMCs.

CDR3 sequence: CASAEEYSNQPQHF. The CDR3 nucleotides are TGTGCCAGCGCCGAAGAGTATAGCAATCAGCCCCAGCATTTT. The chain couples TRBV27 to TRBJ1-5; D unresolved. The length of the CDR3 is 14 residues. V was trimmed by 8 bases and J by 0 bases, leaving 11 bases between them. Germline V gives CDR1 MNHEY, CDR2 SMNVEV (reference sequence).